This TCR beta chain is from a study of OX40 agonist ivuxolimab in advanced cancers. Study-level background: The patients received ivuxolimab by intravenous route every 2 weeks at 0.01 to 10 mg/kg.

Libraries were prepared by immunoSEQ multiplex PCR; TCRdb keeps only in-frame clonotypes and omits some of them. The sample lists tens of thousands of clones, about 87% occurring once. The CDR3 length is 14 residues. The germline V gene encodes CDR1 ENHRY and CDR2 SYGVKD. Trimming removed 7 bases at V and 0 bases at J, with 13 bases between. The receptor comes from an adult with an advanced solid tumor such as melanoma, head and neck, liver or kidney cancer. This chain joins TRBV10-3 and TRBJ2-7; TRBD1 is a possible D gene (6 bases). The input for sequencing was CD4+ or CD8+ T cells sorted from blood, taken in a trial of the OX40 agonist ivuxolimab. CDR3 residues: CAITEGDTSYEQYF. CDR3 coding DNA: TGTGCCATCACCGAGGGGGACACCTCCTACGAGCAGTACTTC.